Listed here are 5 T cell receptor beta chains from one sample, sequenced in a study of Graves' ophthalmopathy and Graves' hyperthyroidism. For repertoire sequencing, the TCR beta CDR3 regions were amplified from RNA transcripts. Second-round multiplex PCR came after first-round RT-PCR with HTBI primers. TCRdb ran MiXCR on the multiplex PCR reads and lists one entry per CDR3 protein. Altogether 230,000 or so distinct CDR3 sequences are present, roughly 50% being singletons, with the ten largest covering over 40%. Source material: peripheral blood. The receptors were gathered from an adult man with Graves' ophthalmopathy.

V and J are TRBV27 and TRBJ2-5; D ambiguous. Looked up from germline, CDR1 is MNHEY and CDR2 is SMNVEV (reference sequence). This CDR3 has 14 amino acids. Trimming left V 5 bases short and J 3 bases short, with 13 bases between. This chain's CDR3 is CASSPFVAEETQYF. CDR3 coding DNA: TGTGCCAGCAGTCCCTTTGTGGCGGAAGAGACCCAGTACTTC.

The CDR3 loop reads CSVEDLGNYGYTF. The CDR3 coding sequence is TGCAGCGTTGAAGATCTCGGAAACTATGGCTACACCTTC. The chain is built from TRBV29-1 and TRBJ1-2; D gene ambiguous. CDR3 length equals 13 residues. Trimming removed 0 bases from V and 2 bases from J, with 7 bases in between. Germline-derived CDR1 and CDR2 are SQVTM and ANQGSEA.

The chain combines TRBV12-3 or TRBV12-4 with TRBJ1-1; D is ambiguous. V was pared by 5 bases and J by 2 bases, with 9 bases between. The CDR3 runs to 13 residues. The chain's CDR3 is CASSAWGNTEAFF. In nucleotides, the CDR3 is TGTGCCAGCAGTGCCTGGGGTAACACTGAAGCTTTCTTT.

The V gene is TRBV2, the J gene TRBJ1-2, with TRBD1 identical over 9 bases. The CDR3 totals 15 residues. Germline V gives CDR1 SNHLY, CDR2 FYNNEI. The V segment lost 6 bases and the J segment 7 bases; nucleotides outside the gene matches: 12. The CDR3 DNA follows: TGTGCCAGCAGCTTTAATCGGGACAGGGACGGTGGCTACACCTTC. This encodes CASSFNRDRDGGYTF.

The V gene is TRBV18, the J gene TRBJ1-2, with TRBD1 matching over 7 bases. The CDR3 has 14 amino acids. V lost 3 bases and J lost 6; bases outside the gene matches: 7. Germline-derived CDR1 and CDR2 are KGHSH and LQKENI. In DNA form, the CDR3 reads TGTGCCAGCTCACCCCCCGGGACAGTAAATGGCTACACCTTC. Protein: CASSPPGTVNGYTF.